This is a list of T cell receptor beta chains from one sample in a study of control samples from healthy donors and cancer patients. Assay: immunoSEQ multiplex PCR; the TCRdb copy retains only in-frame clones and omits some. The sample gives some 110,000 clones, approximately 90% of which show up once; 2.3% is in the top ten. The sequenced sample consisted of blood. The receptors here all came from a woman aged 70 to 79 in good health. Each CDR3 is given with its conserved first and last residue. The D gene is left open where the match is weak. The size entry is marked missing in some rows and otherwise reads once, few, many or a size class.

V gene: TRBV7-3
CDR3 length: 13
clone size: -
D gene: -
J gene: TRBJ1-1
CDR3 DNA: TGTGCCAGCAGCCCCGGACAGAACACTGAAGCTTTCTTT
CDR3 protein: CASSPGQNTEAFF

V gene: TRBV5-1
CDR3 length: 14
clone size: -
D gene: -
J gene: TRBJ1-2
CDR3 DNA: TGCGCCAGCAGCTTGGTAGGGGGGTCAGATGGCTACACCTTC
CDR3 protein: CASSLVGGSDGYTF

V gene: TRBV7-3
CDR3 length: 14
clone size: -
D gene: -
J gene: TRBJ2-3
CDR3 DNA: TGTGCCAGCAGCGCCGTGGGAATCACAGATACGCAGTATTTT
CDR3 protein: CASSAVGITDTQYF

V gene: TRBV4-3
CDR3 length: 17
clone size: -
D gene: TRBD2
J gene: TRBJ2-1
CDR3 DNA: TGCGCCAGCAGCCAAGATCGGGCTAGCGGGGTGTTTGGTGAGCAGTTCTTC
CDR3 protein: CASSQDRASGVFGEQFF

V gene: TRBV5-4
CDR3 length: 16
clone size: -
D gene: -
J gene: TRBJ1-1
CDR3 DNA: TGTGCCAGCAGCCCAAGACGGGCGGGATTGAACACTGAAGCTTTCTTT
CDR3 protein: CASSPRRAGLNTEAFF

V gene: TRBV2
CDR3 length: 13
clone size: -
D gene: -
J gene: TRBJ2-1
CDR3 DNA: TGTGCCAGCAGCTCGTCTGGGGGGAATGAGCAGTTCTTC
CDR3 protein: CASSSSGGNEQFF

V gene: TRBV7-2
CDR3 length: 17
clone size: -
D gene: -
J gene: TRBJ1-2
CDR3 DNA: TGTGCCAGCAGCCCAACTGGGGAGAAGCAAGGCCTCTATGGCTACACCTTC
CDR3 protein: CASSPTGEKQGLYGYTF

V gene: TRBV2
CDR3 length: 11
clone size: -
D gene: -
J gene: TRBJ1-1
CDR3 DNA: TGTGCCAGCATGGCGAACACTGAAGCTTTCTTT
CDR3 protein: CASMANTEAFF

V gene: TRBV4-2
CDR3 length: 15
clone size: -
D gene: TRBD1
J gene: TRBJ1-4
CDR3 DNA: TGTGCCAGCAGCCAAGGACAGGGGTATAATGAAAAACTGTTTTTT
CDR3 protein: CASSQGQGYNEKLFF

V gene: TRBV10-2
CDR3 length: 14
clone size: -
D gene: TRBD2
J gene: TRBJ2-3
CDR3 DNA: TGCGCCAGCACTCTAGCGGGGGGTTGGGATACGCAGTATTTT
CDR3 protein: CASTLAGGWDTQYF

V gene: TRBV6-6
CDR3 length: 15
clone size: -
D gene: -
J gene: TRBJ2-7
CDR3 DNA: TGTGCCAGCACCCGGGAACGGGGAATGTCCTACGAGCAGTACTTC
CDR3 protein: CASTRERGMSYEQYF

V gene: TRBV13
CDR3 length: 13
clone size: -
D gene: -
J gene: TRBJ1-2
CDR3 DNA: TGTGCCAGCAGCCGCCAGGGGTACGATGGCTACACCTTC
CDR3 protein: CASSRQGYDGYTF

V gene: TRBV4-2
CDR3 length: 16
clone size: once
D gene: -
J gene: TRBJ2-7
CDR3 DNA: TGTGCCAGCAGCCAAGGGGGACCGGGGCTAGTTTACGAGCAGTACTTC
CDR3 protein: CASSQGGPGLVYEQYF

V gene: TRBV27
CDR3 length: 15
clone size: -
D gene: TRBD1
J gene: TRBJ1-6
CDR3 DNA: TGTGCCAGCAGTTTAGAGGACAGGGGCAATTCACCCCTCCACTTT
CDR3 protein: CASSLEDRGNSPLHF

V gene: TRBV15
CDR3 length: 17
clone size: -
D gene: -
J gene: TRBJ1-3
CDR3 DNA: TGTGCCACCAGCAGAGATTCGGCCAGCTTAGCTGGAAACACCATATATTTT
CDR3 protein: CATSRDSASLAGNTIYF

V gene: TRBV7-3
CDR3 length: 14
clone size: -
D gene: -
J gene: TRBJ1-1
CDR3 DNA: TGTGCCAGCAGCCAGGAGGGGGGGGGCACTGAAGCTTTCTTT
CDR3 protein: CASSQEGGGTEAFF

V gene: TRBV3-1/TRBV3-2
CDR3 length: 13
clone size: -
D gene: -
J gene: TRBJ1-2
CDR3 DNA: TGTGCCAGCAGCCATTCAGGTTCGGGAGGCTACACCTTC
CDR3 protein: CASSHSGSGGYTF

V gene: TRBV4-2
CDR3 length: 15
clone size: -
D gene: -
J gene: TRBJ1-2
CDR3 DNA: TGTGCCAGCAGCCAAGATGCGGGCAGGGTTGATGGCTACACCTTC
CDR3 protein: CASSQDAGRVDGYTF

V gene: TRBV9
CDR3 length: 15
clone size: -
D gene: -
J gene: TRBJ1-1
CDR3 DNA: TGTGCCAGCAGCGTAGGAGGGAGGGGCAACACTGAAGCTTTCTTT
CDR3 protein: CASSVGGRGNTEAFF

V gene: TRBV5-1
CDR3 length: 13
clone size: once
D gene: -
J gene: TRBJ1-5
CDR3 DNA: TGCGCCAGCAGGGACAGTCTCAATCAGCCCCAGCATTTT
CDR3 protein: CASRDSLNQPQHF

V gene: TRBV7-3
CDR3 length: 13
clone size: -
D gene: -
J gene: TRBJ2-2
CDR3 DNA: TGTGCCAGCAGCTTGGGTGGGGCCGGGGAGCTGTTTTTT
CDR3 protein: CASSLGGAGELFF

V gene: TRBV20-1
CDR3 length: 11
clone size: -
D gene: -
J gene: TRBJ1-2
CDR3 DNA: TGCAGTGCTAGAGAGGGCTATGGCTACACCTTC
CDR3 protein: CSAREGYGYTF

V gene: TRBV4-1
CDR3 length: 16
clone size: -
D gene: -
J gene: TRBJ1-6
CDR3 DNA: TGCGCCAGCAGCCAAGCCCCACTGAGACCCAATTCACCCCTCCACTTT
CDR3 protein: CASSQAPLRPNSPLHF

V gene: TRBV21-1
CDR3 length: 14
clone size: once
D gene: -
J gene: TRBJ1-2
CDR3 DNA: TGTGCCAGCAGCAATCTGACGTTTAGCTATGGCTACACCTTC
CDR3 protein: CASSNLTFSYGYTF

V gene: TRBV5-6
CDR3 length: 12
clone size: -
D gene: -
J gene: TRBJ2-7
CDR3 DNA: TGTGCCAGCAGCTCCGACTCCTACGAGCAGTACTTC
CDR3 protein: CASSSDSYEQYF

V gene: TRBV11-2
CDR3 length: 15
clone size: -
D gene: -
J gene: TRBJ2-7
CDR3 DNA: TGTGCCAGCAGCTTCTTCTCGGGACCGCTATACGAGCAGTACTTC
CDR3 protein: CASSFFSGPLYEQYF

V gene: TRBV6-6
CDR3 length: 12
clone size: -
D gene: -
J gene: TRBJ2-3
CDR3 DNA: TGTGCCAGCAGCATCAGCGGGGATACGCAGTATTTT
CDR3 protein: CASSISGDTQYF

V gene: TRBV15
CDR3 length: 16
clone size: -
D gene: -
J gene: TRBJ1-3
CDR3 DNA: TGTGCCACCAGCCGAGGGGAGTTTTCCTCTGGAAACACCATATATTTT
CDR3 protein: CATSRGEFSSGNTIYF

V gene: TRBV5-6
CDR3 length: 13
clone size: -
D gene: -
J gene: TRBJ1-1
CDR3 DNA: TGTGCCAGCAGCATAAGCAGGGGCGGTGAAGCTTTCTTT
CDR3 protein: CASSISRGGEAFF

V gene: TRBV7-6
CDR3 length: 15
clone size: -
D gene: TRBD1
J gene: TRBJ2-5
CDR3 DNA: TGTGCCAGCAGCATGGACAGGGGCTGGCAAGAGACCCAGTACTTC
CDR3 protein: CASSMDRGWQETQYF

V gene: TRBV9
CDR3 length: 15
clone size: -
D gene: -
J gene: TRBJ2-7
CDR3 DNA: TGTGCCAGCAGCCCGGGGGCCGATACCTCCTACGAGCAGTACTTC
CDR3 protein: CASSPGADTSYEQYF

V gene: TRBV19
CDR3 length: 15
clone size: -
D gene: TRBD1
J gene: TRBJ1-5
CDR3 DNA: TGTGCCAGTAGTATGACCGGGACAGGCAATCAGCCCCAGCATTTT
CDR3 protein: CASSMTGTGNQPQHF

V gene: TRBV23-1
CDR3 length: 17
clone size: -
D gene: -
J gene: TRBJ1-1
CDR3 DNA: TGCGCCAGCAGTCACCCGCGGGTCGGGGGCCGGGGCACTGAAGCTTTCTTT
CDR3 protein: CASSHPRVGGRGTEAFF

V gene: TRBV27
CDR3 length: 15
clone size: -
D gene: TRBD2
J gene: TRBJ2-7
CDR3 DNA: TGTGCCAGCAGCTCCCTAGCGGGGGGGGTCTACGAGCAGTACTTC
CDR3 protein: CASSSLAGGVYEQYF

V gene: TRBV12-3/TRBV12-4
CDR3 length: 13
clone size: -
D gene: -
J gene: TRBJ2-7
CDR3 DNA: TGTGCCAGCACCCAAGGGGAGGGGGGCGAGCAGTACTTC
CDR3 protein: CASTQGEGGEQYF

V gene: TRBV5-1
CDR3 length: 17
clone size: -
D gene: TRBD1
J gene: TRBJ1-6
CDR3 DNA: TGCGCCAGCAGCGCGGGGACAGCGAGCTCCTATAATTCACCCCTCCACTTT
CDR3 protein: CASSAGTASSYNSPLHF

V gene: TRBV2
CDR3 length: 11
clone size: -
D gene: -
J gene: TRBJ1-1
CDR3 DNA: TGTGCCACCGAGAGGGACACTGAAGCTTTCTTT
CDR3 protein: CATERDTEAFF

V gene: TRBV11-2
CDR3 length: 14
clone size: -
D gene: -
J gene: TRBJ1-1
CDR3 DNA: TGTGCCAGCAGCTTAGTTGGGGAAGGCACTGAAGCTTTCTTT
CDR3 protein: CASSLVGEGTEAFF

V gene: TRBV19
CDR3 length: 15
clone size: -
D gene: -
J gene: TRBJ1-2
CDR3 DNA: TGTGCCAGTAGTATGACCCGACAGCGGTCGTATGGCTACACCTTC
CDR3 protein: CASSMTRQRSYGYTF

V gene: TRBV10-2
CDR3 length: 15
clone size: -
D gene: TRBD1
J gene: TRBJ2-7
CDR3 DNA: TGCGCCAGCAGTGATGCCGGGACAGGGCGCTACGAGCAGTACTTC
CDR3 protein: CASSDAGTGRYEQYF

V gene: TRBV3-1/TRBV3-2
CDR3 length: 13
clone size: -
D gene: -
J gene: TRBJ1-2
CDR3 DNA: TGTGCCAGCAGCCAAGATCGAGGAGGCCCCAACACCTTC
CDR3 protein: CASSQDRGGPNTF

V gene: TRBV5-6
CDR3 length: 16
clone size: once
D gene: -
J gene: TRBJ1-1
CDR3 DNA: TGTGCCAGCAGCTGGGCCCCAGGGTGGGGCGACACTGAAGCTTTCTTT
CDR3 protein: CASSWAPGWGDTEAFF

V gene: TRBV5-5
CDR3 length: 15
clone size: -
D gene: -
J gene: TRBJ1-5
CDR3 DNA: TGTGCCAGCAGCTTGGAGTGGGGTCCGGGTCAGCCCCAGCATTTT
CDR3 protein: CASSLEWGPGQPQHF

V gene: TRBV6-6
CDR3 length: 13
clone size: -
D gene: -
J gene: TRBJ1-1
CDR3 DNA: TGTGCCAGCAGTGACAGCATGAACACTGAAGCTTTCTTT
CDR3 protein: CASSDSMNTEAFF

V gene: TRBV21-1
CDR3 length: 12
clone size: -
D gene: -
J gene: TRBJ2-1
CDR3 DNA: TGTGCCAGCAGCAAAGGGTGGAATGAGCAGTTCTTC
CDR3 protein: CASSKGWNEQFF

V gene: TRBV5-1
CDR3 length: 14
clone size: -
D gene: -
J gene: TRBJ1-6
CDR3 DNA: TGCGCCAGCAGCTTGTTTCCGGGGAATTCACCCCTCCACTTT
CDR3 protein: CASSLFPGNSPLHF

V gene: TRBV19
CDR3 length: 16
clone size: -
D gene: -
J gene: TRBJ2-5
CDR3 DNA: TGTGCCAGTAGTGTGGAGTGGGGGAGACACCAAGAGACCCAGTACTTC
CDR3 protein: CASSVEWGRHQETQYF

V gene: TRBV7-2
CDR3 length: 16
clone size: -
D gene: TRBD2
J gene: TRBJ2-5
CDR3 DNA: TGTGCCAGCAGCTTAGGCGGACTAGCGGGGCGAGAGACCCAGTACTTC
CDR3 protein: CASSLGGLAGRETQYF

V gene: TRBV5-1
CDR3 length: 15
clone size: -
D gene: -
J gene: TRBJ1-2
CDR3 DNA: TGCGCCAGCAGCTTGGTCGGGGGAATCGACTATGGCTACACCTTC
CDR3 protein: CASSLVGGIDYGYTF

V gene: TRBV27
CDR3 length: 14
clone size: -
D gene: -
J gene: TRBJ2-7
CDR3 DNA: TGTGCCAGCAGGACCCGGACAGCAACCTACGAGCAGTACTTC
CDR3 protein: CASRTRTATYEQYF

V gene: TRBV14
CDR3 length: 16
clone size: -
D gene: -
J gene: TRBJ2-2
CDR3 DNA: TGTGCCAGCAGCCGCCCAGGGACACGGAACACCGGGGAGCTGTTTTTT
CDR3 protein: CASSRPGTRNTGELFF

V gene: TRBV9
CDR3 length: 16
clone size: -
D gene: TRBD1
J gene: TRBJ2-2
CDR3 DNA: TGTGCCAGCAGCGGACGGACAGGGCGGAACACCGGGGAGCTGTTTTTT
CDR3 protein: CASSGRTGRNTGELFF

V gene: TRBV7-2
CDR3 length: 14
clone size: -
D gene: TRBD1
J gene: TRBJ2-7
CDR3 DNA: TGTGCCAGCAGCTTCGGGACAGGGGGCCGCGAGCAGTACTTC
CDR3 protein: CASSFGTGGREQYF

V gene: TRBV7-6
CDR3 length: 18
clone size: few
D gene: TRBD1
J gene: TRBJ2-3
CDR3 DNA: TGTGCCAGCAGCACCTTGCCCAATACAGGGGTAAAAAAGGATACGCAGTATTTT
CDR3 protein: CASSTLPNTGVKKDTQYF

V gene: TRBV7-9
CDR3 length: 11
clone size: -
D gene: -
J gene: TRBJ2-1
CDR3 DNA: TGTGCCAGCAGCCGGGACTTAGAGCAGTTCTTC
CDR3 protein: CASSRDLEQFF

V gene: TRBV11-2
CDR3 length: 17
clone size: once
D gene: -
J gene: TRBJ1-2
CDR3 DNA: TGTGCCAGCAGCTTAGGGAGCCTACTGAGAGGGCAATATGGCTACACCTTC
CDR3 protein: CASSLGSLLRGQYGYTF

V gene: TRBV29-1
CDR3 length: 14
clone size: -
D gene: -
J gene: TRBJ2-2
CDR3 DNA: TGCAGCGTTGACAGGGGTTTGGACACCGGGGAGCTGTTTTTT
CDR3 protein: CSVDRGLDTGELFF

V gene: TRBV7-9
CDR3 length: 14
clone size: few
D gene: -
J gene: TRBJ2-5
CDR3 DNA: TGTGCCAGCAGCTTAGCGAGCAGCAGGGAGACCCAGTACTTC
CDR3 protein: CASSLASSRETQYF

V gene: TRBV5-5
CDR3 length: 14
clone size: -
D gene: -
J gene: TRBJ1-1
CDR3 DNA: TGTGCCAGCAGCTTGGCAGACATGAACACTGAAGCTTTCTTT
CDR3 protein: CASSLADMNTEAFF